The present entry profiles one T cell receptor beta chain with its context. Its antigen is unidentified. These data originate in a study of vaccination and CD4 T cells after COVID-19. Sequencing of DNA taken from cultured CD4+ T cells relied on the Oncomine TCR Beta short-read assay. TCRdb analysed the PCR reads with MiXCR anew, one entry per CDR3 protein. The sample holds 25,000 or so distinct CDR3 sequences, 67% seen once. Treatment denoted: roughly 11-day PBMC culture with coronavirus spike peptide pools or control peptides (ViraFEST assay). TCR sequencing followed the expansion of antigen-specific T cells with peptide pools in ViraFEST. Each well received 2.1 million or so PBMCs, cultured with about 9.4 IU/ml IL-2 and approximately 10 ug/ml peptide pools. CDR3 length: 14 amino acids. V was pared by 0 bases and J by 3 bases, with 9 bases between. Germline V gene lookup returns CDR1 GTSNPN and CDR2 SVGIG (reference sequence).

The gene calls are TRBV30 and TRBJ1-5; D call uncertain. The sequencing here drew on CD4+ T cells from blood, cultured in vitro, taken after SARS-CoV-2 vaccination. The receptor's source is a human donor who received a COVID-19 vaccine. This chain's CDR3 is CAWSVWTVNQPQHF. CDR3 DNA sequence: TGTGCCTGGAGTGTTTGGACGGTCAATCAGCCCCAGCATTTT.